This T cell receptor beta chain is from a study of shared clonotypes between healthy human individuals. Only Caucasian adults living in Nashville, Tennessee served as donors. The authors split each subset's genomic DNA evenly across several immunoSEQ plates. In the authors' workflow: For the immunoSEQ data, sequences were junction-only without quality scores, so filtering differed. Assay: immunoSEQ multiplex PCR; the TCRdb copy retains only in-frame clones and omits some. Clonal size and the V and J genes are those of that table, whereas D and trimming came from the DNA. The profile shows about 120,000 clones, about 70% of them singletons. Findings and caveats of the study: A few donors held about 4.6% of naive CD4 clonotypes in common.

About this clone itself: Antigen unknown.

This TCR was recovered from a woman younger than 45 in good health. Material for sequencing was memory CD8+ T cells sorted from blood. The subset was: CD45RO+ cells pooled with CCR7-negative TemRA cells.

The CDR3 is CASRGLAVSYNEQFF. CDR3 bases: TGTGCCAGCCGTGGACTAGCGGTTTCATACAATGAGCAGTTCTTC. This chain links TRBV6-1 with TRBJ2-1; 10 positions match TRBD2. This CDR3 spans 15 amino acids. Germline V CDR1 and CDR2: MNHNS, SASEGT. V lost 8 bases and J lost 4; bases outside the gene matches: 8.